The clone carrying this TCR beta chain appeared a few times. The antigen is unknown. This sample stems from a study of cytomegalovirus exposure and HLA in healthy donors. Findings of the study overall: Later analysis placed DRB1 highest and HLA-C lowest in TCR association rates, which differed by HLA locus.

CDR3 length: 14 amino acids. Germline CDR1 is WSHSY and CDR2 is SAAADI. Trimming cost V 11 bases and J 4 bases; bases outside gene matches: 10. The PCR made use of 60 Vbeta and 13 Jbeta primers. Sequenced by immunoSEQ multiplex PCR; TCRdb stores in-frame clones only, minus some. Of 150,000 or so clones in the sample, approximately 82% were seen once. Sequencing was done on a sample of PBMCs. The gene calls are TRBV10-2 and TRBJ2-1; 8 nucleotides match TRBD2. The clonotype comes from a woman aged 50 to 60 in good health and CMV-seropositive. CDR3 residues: CAVAGTRSYNEQFF. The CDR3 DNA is TGCGCCGTCGCCGGGACTAGATCATACAATGAGCAGTTCTTC.